The rows below give T cell receptor beta chains drawn from one sample of a study of CD8 T cells in Susac syndrome. TCRdb re-called the immunoSEQ multiplex PCR reads with MiXCR, one entry per CDR3 protein. This sample has some 200,000 distinct CDR3 sequences, with 92% found just once. The sequenced sample consisted of CD8+ T cells from PBMCs. Receptors were obtained from a human donor with multiple sclerosis. Each CDR3 is given with its conserved first and last residue. The D gene is left open where the match is weak. The size of a clone is reported for some rows only, either as once, few or many, or as a class for expanded clones.

once,TRBV7-2,-,TRBJ1-1,CASSLDSGPVNTEAFF,TGTGCCAGCAGCTTGGATTCAGGGCCAGTGAACACTGAAGCTTTCTTT
-,TRBV5-6,-,TRBJ2-2,CASSLARAYTRELFF,TGTGCCAGCAGCTTGGCCCGGGCCTACACCAGGGAGCTGTTTTTT
-,TRBV20-1,TRBD2,TRBJ2-1,CSARGPSSGEYNEQFF,TGCAGTGCTAGAGGCCCCTCTAGCGGGGAGTACAATGAGCAGTTCTTC
-,TRBV11-2,TRBD1,TRBJ2-1,CASSPFPQGGQGIQNEQFF,TGTGCCAGCAGCCCCTTCCCGCAGGGGGGACAGGGAATTCAGAATGAGCAGTTCTTC
-,TRBV13,TRBD1,TRBJ1-1,CASSVPGGGDTEAFF,TGTGCCAGCAGCGTCCCAGGGGGGGGAGACACTGAAGCTTTCTTT
-,TRBV29-1,-,TRBJ1-3,CSVEVSPSGNTIYF,TGCAGCGTCGAGGTCTCCCCCTCTGGAAACACCATATATTTT
-,TRBV13,-,TRBJ2-3,CASRGGGHTDTQYF,TGTGCCAGCAGAGGGGGGGGACACACAGATACGCAGTATTTT
-,TRBV27,-,TRBJ1-1,CASSLGDEAFF,TGTGCCAGCAGCCTGGGGGATGAAGCTTTCTTT
-,TRBV29-1,-,TRBJ2-7,CSAGRGWAYEQYF,TGCAGCGCCGGCCGAGGTTGGGCCTACGAGCAGTACTTC
-,TRBV5-6,-,TRBJ1-2,CASSRWEDERVSLYTF,TGTGCCAGCAGCCGGTGGGAAGACGAAAGAGTGAGTCTCTACACCTTC
-,TRBV11-2,-,TRBJ2-6,CASSSMVSGANVLTF,TGTGCCAGCAGCTCCATGGTCTCTGGGGCCAACGTCCTGACTTTC
-,TRBV4-2,-,TRBJ2-5,CASSPRLSEETQYF,TGTGCCAGCAGCCCTCGACTTAGCGAGGAGACCCAGTACTTC
-,TRBV19,-,TRBJ2-1,CASSIDVANEQFF,TGTGCCAGTAGTATAGACGTGGCGAATGAGCAGTTCTTC
few,TRBV19,TRBD1,TRBJ2-7,CASSFQGASYEQYF,TGTGCCAGTAGTTTCCAGGGGGCGTCCTACGAGCAGTACTTC
-,TRBV20-1,TRBD1,TRBJ1-1,CSASGQPNTEAFF,TGCAGTGCTTCGGGACAGCCTAACACTGAAGCTTTCTTT